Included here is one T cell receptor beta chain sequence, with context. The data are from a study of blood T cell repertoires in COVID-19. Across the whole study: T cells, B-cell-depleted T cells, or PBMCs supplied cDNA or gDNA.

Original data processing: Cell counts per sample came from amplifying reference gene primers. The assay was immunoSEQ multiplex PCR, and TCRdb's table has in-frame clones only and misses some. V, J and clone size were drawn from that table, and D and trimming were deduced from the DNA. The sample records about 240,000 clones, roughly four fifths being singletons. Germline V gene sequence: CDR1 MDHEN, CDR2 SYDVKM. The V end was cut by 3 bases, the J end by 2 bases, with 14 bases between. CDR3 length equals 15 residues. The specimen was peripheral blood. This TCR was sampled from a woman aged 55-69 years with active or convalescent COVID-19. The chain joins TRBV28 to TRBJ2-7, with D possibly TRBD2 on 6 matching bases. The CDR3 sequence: CASSLAGNRAYEQYF. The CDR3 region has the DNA TGTGCCAGCAGTTTGGCGGGGAATCGCGCCTACGAGCAGTACTTC.